This is a list of T cell receptor beta chains from one sample in a study of T cell changes during pregnancy in multiple sclerosis. Repertoires were generated with immunoSEQ multiplex PCR, while TCRdb's copy carries only in-frame clones and drops some. The profile shows under 75,000 clones, more than 80% of them singletons. This specimen was CD4+ T cells from peripheral blood mononuclear cells, taken after pregnancy. These receptors originate from a female donor in good health, enrolled as a control in a pregnancy study. Each CDR3 is given with its conserved first and last residue. D genes are given only for firm matches. Part of the rows lack a size; the others show once, few, many or a class for expanded clones.

clone_size: NA
v_call: TRBV30
d_call: NA
j_call: TRBJ2-3
cdr3_nt: TGTGCCTGGAGTCTCCAGAACACAGATACGCAGTATTTT
cdr3_aa: CAWSLQNTDTQYF

clone_size: once
v_call: TRBV27
d_call: TRBD1
j_call: TRBJ2-7
cdr3_nt: TGTGCCAGCAGTTTGAGGACAGGGGTCACCTACGAGCAGTACTTC
cdr3_aa: CASSLRTGVTYEQYF

clone_size: NA
v_call: TRBV6-6
d_call: TRBD1
j_call: TRBJ1-5
cdr3_nt: TGTGCCAGCACCCACCAGACAGGGTATGATCAGCCCCAGCATTTT
cdr3_aa: CASTHQTGYDQPQHF

clone_size: NA
v_call: TRBV4-1
d_call: TRBD2
j_call: TRBJ2-1
cdr3_nt: TGCGCCAGCAGCCAAGATCCCCTACGGGGGGGTAGGAATGAGCAGTTCTTC
cdr3_aa: CASSQDPLRGGRNEQFF

clone_size: NA
v_call: TRBV4-2
d_call: NA
j_call: TRBJ2-7
cdr3_nt: TGTGCCAGCAGCCCCCAGTTAGAGGGCTACGAGCAGTACTTC
cdr3_aa: CASSPQLEGYEQYF

clone_size: NA
v_call: TRBV5-6
d_call: NA
j_call: TRBJ2-3
cdr3_nt: TGTGCCAGCAGCCCTCGTTTATCTAGCACAGATACGCAGTATTTT
cdr3_aa: CASSPRLSSTDTQYF

clone_size: NA
v_call: TRBV7-9
d_call: NA
j_call: TRBJ1-6
cdr3_nt: TGTGCCAGCAGCCCCGGGGGTGTTAATTCACCCCTCCACTTT
cdr3_aa: CASSPGGVNSPLHF

clone_size: NA
v_call: TRBV7-2
d_call: TRBD2
j_call: TRBJ2-7
cdr3_nt: TGTGCCAGCAGCTTAAAGGCCGGGGGGGCGGGGGAGCAGTACTTC
cdr3_aa: CASSLKAGGAGEQYF

clone_size: once
v_call: TRBV4-2
d_call: NA
j_call: TRBJ1-2
cdr3_nt: TGTGCCAGCAGCCAAGCGGGATCCGGGATGTTGGGAGGCTACACCTTC
cdr3_aa: CASSQAGSGMLGGYTF

clone_size: NA
v_call: TRBV7-9
d_call: NA
j_call: TRBJ1-2
cdr3_nt: TGTGCCAGCAGCTTAACAGCTAACTATGGCTACACCTTC
cdr3_aa: CASSLTANYGYTF

clone_size: NA
v_call: TRBV29-1
d_call: TRBD1
j_call: TRBJ1-2
cdr3_nt: TGCAGCGTGACAGGGGGCGATTTTAACTATGGCTACACCTTC
cdr3_aa: CSVTGGDFNYGYTF

clone_size: NA
v_call: TRBV19
d_call: TRBD1
j_call: TRBJ1-3
cdr3_nt: TGTGCCAGTAGTGGACAGGGAGGCGACACCATATATTTT
cdr3_aa: CASSGQGGDTIYF

clone_size: NA
v_call: TRBV4-2
d_call: NA
j_call: TRBJ1-3
cdr3_nt: TGTGCCAGCAGCCAAGGTAACGACCCAAGCGGGAACACCATATATTTT
cdr3_aa: CASSQGNDPSGNTIYF

clone_size: NA
v_call: TRBV11-2
d_call: TRBD1
j_call: TRBJ1-1
cdr3_nt: TGTGCCAGCAGCGCTCTTACCAGGGGGCGCCGGACTGAAGCTTTCTTT
cdr3_aa: CASSALTRGRRTEAFF

clone_size: NA
v_call: TRBV27
d_call: TRBD2
j_call: TRBJ2-2
cdr3_nt: TGTGCCAGCAGTCGGGGACTAGCGGGGGAGCTGTTTTTT
cdr3_aa: CASSRGLAGELFF

clone_size: NA
v_call: TRBV5-1
d_call: NA
j_call: TRBJ2-7
cdr3_nt: TGCGCCAGCAGCCCACGACTGGGCTACGAGCAGTACTTC
cdr3_aa: CASSPRLGYEQYF

clone_size: NA
v_call: TRBV7-6
d_call: NA
j_call: TRBJ1-1
cdr3_nt: TGTGCCAGCAGCTCCGGACACCGTGACCGGAACACTGAAGCTTTCTTT
cdr3_aa: CASSSGHRDRNTEAFF

clone_size: NA
v_call: TRBV9
d_call: NA
j_call: TRBJ1-1
cdr3_nt: TGTGCCAGCAGCCCCCCCGGGGGGACTGAAGCTTTCTTT
cdr3_aa: CASSPPGGTEAFF

clone_size: NA
v_call: TRBV27
d_call: NA
j_call: TRBJ1-4
cdr3_nt: TGTGCCAGCAGACTAGAGGGGGCAACTAATGAAAAACTGTTTTTT
cdr3_aa: CASRLEGATNEKLFF

clone_size: NA
v_call: TRBV7-2
d_call: NA
j_call: TRBJ1-1
cdr3_nt: TGTGCCAGCAGGACCTCCGGGACATTCTATTCGAACACTGAAGCTTTCTTT
cdr3_aa: CASRTSGTFYSNTEAFF

clone_size: NA
v_call: TRBV7-9
d_call: NA
j_call: TRBJ1-1
cdr3_nt: TGTGCCAGCAGCTTACTGGCGAACACTGAAGCTTTCTTT
cdr3_aa: CASSLLANTEAFF

clone_size: NA
v_call: TRBV5-6
d_call: NA
j_call: TRBJ2-5
cdr3_nt: TGTGCCAGCAGCCACCTCATAGGGGCAGAGACCCAGTACTTC
cdr3_aa: CASSHLIGAETQYF

clone_size: NA
v_call: TRBV5-4
d_call: NA
j_call: TRBJ1-2
cdr3_nt: TGTGCCAGCAAGTTCGAGGGCCGCTATGGCTACACCTTC
cdr3_aa: CASKFEGRYGYTF

clone_size: NA
v_call: TRBV6-5
d_call: NA
j_call: TRBJ1-1
cdr3_nt: TGTGCCAGCAGTTATGAGCCTATCACTGAAGCTTTCTTT
cdr3_aa: CASSYEPITEAFF

clone_size: NA
v_call: TRBV6-5
d_call: TRBD2
j_call: TRBJ2-7
cdr3_nt: TGTGCCAGCTGGGGAGGGGTGACGGGCGAGCAGTACTTC
cdr3_aa: CASWGGVTGEQYF

clone_size: NA
v_call: TRBV25-1
d_call: TRBD1
j_call: TRBJ2-3
cdr3_nt: TGTGCCAGCAGTGGAGGACAGGGTAGCACAGATACGCAGTATTTT
cdr3_aa: CASSGGQGSTDTQYF

clone_size: NA
v_call: TRBV29-1
d_call: NA
j_call: TRBJ2-3
cdr3_nt: TGCAGCGTTGAAGAGGGGCTAGGCGGCACAGATACGCAGTATTTT
cdr3_aa: CSVEEGLGGTDTQYF

clone_size: NA
v_call: TRBV4-1
d_call: NA
j_call: TRBJ2-3
cdr3_nt: TGCGCCAGCAGCCATGATCCCGACCGGGGTACGCAGTATTTT
cdr3_aa: CASSHDPDRGTQYF

clone_size: NA
v_call: TRBV18
d_call: TRBD2
j_call: TRBJ2-2
cdr3_nt: TGTGCCAGCTCACCTCTAGCGGGGGGCCCGAGGACCGGGGAGCTGTTTTTT
cdr3_aa: CASSPLAGGPRTGELFF

clone_size: few
v_call: TRBV7-9
d_call: NA
j_call: TRBJ1-4
cdr3_nt: TGTGCCAGCAGCTTCCCCGGGTCGGCTAATGAAAAACTGTTTTTT
cdr3_aa: CASSFPGSANEKLFF

clone_size: NA
v_call: TRBV19
d_call: TRBD1
j_call: TRBJ1-2
cdr3_nt: TGTGCCAGTAGTTCCCTGACAGGGTCGGGCTATGGCTACACCTTC
cdr3_aa: CASSSLTGSGYGYTF

clone_size: few
v_call: TRBV6-1
d_call: TRBD1
j_call: TRBJ1-1
cdr3_nt: TGTGCCAGCACTATTACAGGGGTGGACACTGAAGCTTTCTTT
cdr3_aa: CASTITGVDTEAFF

clone_size: NA
v_call: TRBV7-9
d_call: NA
j_call: TRBJ1-1
cdr3_nt: TGTGCCAGCAGCCCTCTTAGACAGGCATTCACTGAAGCTTTCTTT
cdr3_aa: CASSPLRQAFTEAFF

clone_size: NA
v_call: TRBV14
d_call: NA
j_call: TRBJ2-1
cdr3_nt: TGTGCCAGCAGCCCGAGGGTTGGGGGGTACAATGAGCAGTTCTTC
cdr3_aa: CASSPRVGGYNEQFF

clone_size: NA
v_call: TRBV15
d_call: TRBD2
j_call: TRBJ2-1
cdr3_nt: TGTGCCACCAGCAGAGTGGTTGGGAGGGGAAATGAGCAGTTCTTC
cdr3_aa: CATSRVVGRGNEQFF

clone_size: NA
v_call: TRBV4-1
d_call: TRBD2
j_call: TRBJ2-1
cdr3_nt: TGCGCCAGCAGCCAAACAGCGGGGGACTACAATGAGCAGTTCTTC
cdr3_aa: CASSQTAGDYNEQFF

clone_size: NA
v_call: TRBV11-3
d_call: TRBD1
j_call: TRBJ1-6
cdr3_nt: TGTGCCAGCAGCTTAGCATCCGGGACAGGGAAATCACCCCTCCACTTT
cdr3_aa: CASSLASGTGKSPLHF

clone_size: NA
v_call: TRBV5-6
d_call: NA
j_call: TRBJ2-7
cdr3_nt: TGTGCCAGCAGCTTGGTCCAGGGTGATGACGAGCAGTACTTC
cdr3_aa: CASSLVQGDDEQYF

clone_size: NA
v_call: TRBV14
d_call: TRBD1
j_call: TRBJ1-1
cdr3_nt: TGTGCCAGCAGCCGTTTGGACAGGGAGGACACTGAAGCTTTCTTT
cdr3_aa: CASSRLDREDTEAFF

clone_size: once
v_call: TRBV7-2
d_call: TRBD1
j_call: TRBJ2-7
cdr3_nt: TGTGCCAGCAGCTATTCCCTTAGGACAGGAGACTACGAGCAGTACTTC
cdr3_aa: CASSYSLRTGDYEQYF

clone_size: NA
v_call: TRBV5-1
d_call: TRBD1
j_call: TRBJ1-1
cdr3_nt: TGCGCCAGCAGCATTGACCCTACAGGGGGCCGCACTGAAGCTTTCTTT
cdr3_aa: CASSIDPTGGRTEAFF

clone_size: NA
v_call: TRBV30
d_call: NA
j_call: TRBJ2-3
cdr3_nt: TGTGCCTGGAGTGTATCTGTAACAGATACGCAGTATTTT
cdr3_aa: CAWSVSVTDTQYF

clone_size: NA
v_call: TRBV5-1
d_call: TRBD1
j_call: TRBJ2-1
cdr3_nt: TGCGCCAGCAGCTGGGGACAGGGGGCCGTTGAGCAGTTCTTC
cdr3_aa: CASSWGQGAVEQFF

clone_size: NA
v_call: TRBV9
d_call: NA
j_call: TRBJ2-3
cdr3_nt: TGTGCCAGCAGCACCGCTACGAGCACAGATACGCAGTATTTT
cdr3_aa: CASSTATSTDTQYF

clone_size: NA
v_call: TRBV7-9
d_call: TRBD1
j_call: TRBJ1-5
cdr3_nt: TGTGCCAGCAGCTTACAGGGGGATCAGCCCCAGCATTTT
cdr3_aa: CASSLQGDQPQHF

clone_size: NA
v_call: TRBV4-3
d_call: NA
j_call: TRBJ2-1
cdr3_nt: TGCGCCAGCAGCCAAAGAACCGGGACACAAAGTAGGAATGAGCAGTTCTTC
cdr3_aa: CASSQRTGTQSRNEQFF

clone_size: NA
v_call: TRBV7-2
d_call: NA
j_call: TRBJ1-2
cdr3_nt: TGTGCCAGCAGCTTAGGGGGAGACGATGGCTACACCTTC
cdr3_aa: CASSLGGDDGYTF

clone_size: NA
v_call: TRBV2
d_call: NA
j_call: TRBJ1-2
cdr3_nt: TGTGCCAGCAGTCAAGAGGGGGTAGACTATGGCTACACCTTC
cdr3_aa: CASSQEGVDYGYTF